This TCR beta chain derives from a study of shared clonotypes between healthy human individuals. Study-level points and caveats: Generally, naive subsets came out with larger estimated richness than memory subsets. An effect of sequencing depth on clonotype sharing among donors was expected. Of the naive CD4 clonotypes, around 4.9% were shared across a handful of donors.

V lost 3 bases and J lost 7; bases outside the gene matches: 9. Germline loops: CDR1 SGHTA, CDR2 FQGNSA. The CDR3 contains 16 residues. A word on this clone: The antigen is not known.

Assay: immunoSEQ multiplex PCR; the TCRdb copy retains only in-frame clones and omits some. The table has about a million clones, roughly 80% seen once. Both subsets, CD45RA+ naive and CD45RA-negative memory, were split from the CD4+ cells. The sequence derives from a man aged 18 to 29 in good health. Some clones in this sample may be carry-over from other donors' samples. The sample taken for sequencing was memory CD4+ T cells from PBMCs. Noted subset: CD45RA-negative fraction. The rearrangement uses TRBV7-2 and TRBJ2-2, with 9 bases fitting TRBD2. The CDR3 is CASSLTSGSYYGELFF. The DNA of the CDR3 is TGTGCCAGCAGCTTGACTAGCGGATCTTATTACGGGGAGCTGTTTTTT.